The rows below give T cell receptor beta chains drawn from one sample of a study of cytomegalovirus exposure and HLA in healthy donors. Clones were sequenced by immunoSEQ multiplex PCR, and TCRdb holds only the in-frame ones, with some missing. The sample yields 75,000 to 100,000 clones, 95% to 97% seen once. The source material was PBMCs. All receptors come from a man between 18 and 29 years old in good health and CMV-seronegative. The conserved cysteine and the conserved F or W are not part of the CDR3 here.

v_call: TRBV4-3; cdr3_aa: ASSLGVPGQVDTEAF
v_call: TRBV10-1; cdr3_aa: ASSDSGRPPREQY
v_call: TRBV27; cdr3_aa: ASSQDREMNTEAF
v_call: TRBV9; cdr3_aa: ASSEGESSYNEQF
v_call: TRBV30; cdr3_aa: AWKTGISGNTIY
v_call: TRBV10-2; cdr3_aa: ASSDSGRAWETQY
v_call: TRBV5-4; cdr3_aa: ASRPRGGSYEQY
v_call: TRBV13; cdr3_aa: ASSLDERDNEQF
v_call: TRBV28; cdr3_aa: ASSFRGYRDNEQF
v_call: TRBV19; cdr3_aa: ASSTARTGGFGYT
v_call: TRBV6-1; cdr3_aa: ASSATSGSSYEQY